A selection of T cell receptor beta chains follows, all from one sample in a study of CD8 T cells in Susac syndrome. TCRdb re-called the immunoSEQ multiplex PCR reads through MiXCR, storing one row per CDR3 protein. The top ten hold around 0.1% of the sample, which has around 99,000 distinct CDR3 sequences, roughly 95% seen once. Sequencing was carried out using CD4+ T cells from PBMCs. The receptor source for this set is a human donor in good health. The CDR3 runs from the conserved cysteine through the conserved F or W. Fields, in order: J gene, V gene, CDR3 length, D gene, clone size, CDR3 DNA, CDR3 protein. The D gene is left open where the match is weak. Clone size is stated in some rows and not others, as once, few, many or a class when expanded.

TRBJ2-1,TRBV2,12,TRBD1,NA,TGTGCCAGCAGGGACAGGGGTACTGAGCAGTTCTTC,CASRDRGTEQFF
TRBJ2-2,TRBV2,13,NA,NA,TGTGCCAGCAAGGGGTACTACACCGGGGAGCTGTTTTTT,CASKGYYTGELFF
TRBJ1-5,TRBV13,16,NA,NA,TGTGCCAGCAGCCCGTCCACTGAGCCAAGCAATCAGCCCCAGCATTTT,CASSPSTEPSNQPQHF
TRBJ2-7,TRBV12-3/TRBV12-4,12,NA,NA,TGTGCCAGCAGTACCGGACTATACGAGCAGTACTTC,CASSTGLYEQYF
TRBJ2-7,TRBV5-6,14,NA,NA,TGTGCCAGCAGCTTGGAACGGACCTTACGCGAGCAGTACTTC,CASSLERTLREQYF
TRBJ1-1,TRBV7-9,15,TRBD1,NA,TGTGCCAGCAGCGCGACAGGGGGCCCGAACACTGAAGCTTTCTTT,CASSATGGPNTEAFF
TRBJ2-7,TRBV7-9,15,TRBD2,NA,TGTGCCAGCAGCCCCCGGGATGCTAGCGGGAGCGAGCAGTACTTC,CASSPRDASGSEQYF
TRBJ2-3,TRBV5-1,13,NA,once,TGCGCCAGCAGCACAACGGACTACGATACGCAGTATTTT,CASSTTDYDTQYF
TRBJ2-4,TRBV19,13,NA,few,TGTGCCAGTAGATCCTTAGCCAAAAACATTCAGTACTTC,CASRSLAKNIQYF
TRBJ2-5,TRBV13,15,NA,NA,TGTGCCAGCAGCTTAGGCAGGTCAAGGCAAGAGACCCAGTACTTC,CASSLGRSRQETQYF
TRBJ1-6,TRBV5-1,15,NA,NA,TGCGCCAGCAGCTTGATATCGAGTATTAATTCACCCCTCCACTTT,CASSLISSINSPLHF
TRBJ1-2,TRBV3-1,17,NA,NA,TGTGCCAGCAGCCAAGTGGGTCAGGGGACCTCTAACTATGGCTACACCTTC,CASSQVGQGTSNYGYTF
TRBJ2-3,TRBV6-5,14,TRBD2,NA,TGTGCCAGCAGCTCAGCGGGGGGAGCAGATACGCAGTATTTT,CASSSAGGADTQYF
TRBJ1-2,TRBV24-1,12,NA,NA,TGTGCCACCAGTGACGACAGACTTGGCTACACCTTC,CATSDDRLGYTF
TRBJ1-5,TRBV20-1,14,NA,NA,TGCAGTGCTAGAGTCTCCCGGGGCAATCAGCCCCAGCATTTT,CSARVSRGNQPQHF
TRBJ2-5,TRBV7-2,15,NA,NA,TGTGCCAGCAGCCCGGAACAGCGGAGGGGAGAGACCCAGTACTTC,CASSPEQRRGETQYF
TRBJ2-2,TRBV2,13,NA,NA,TGTGCCAGCAGTGGACTGGTCACCGGGGAGCTGTTTTTT,CASSGLVTGELFF
TRBJ2-7,TRBV10-3,14,NA,NA,TGTGCCATCAGTTTGGGTGTCACTTCCTACGAGCAGTACTTC,CAISLGVTSYEQYF
TRBJ2-7,TRBV5-4,11,NA,NA,TGTGCCAGCAGCTTGAGCGACGAGCAGTACTTC,CASSLSDEQYF
TRBJ2-6,TRBV10-3,16,NA,NA,TGTGCCATCAGTGAGTTTATAGGGATTGGGGCCAACGTCCTGACTTTC,CAISEFIGIGANVLTF
TRBJ2-5,TRBV28,16,NA,NA,TGTGCCAGCAGTCCATCCCTGGGCAGTGAACAAGAGACCCAGTACTTC,CASSPSLGSEQETQYF
TRBJ2-4,TRBV7-9,16,TRBD1,NA,TGTGCCAGCAGCCAAGGACAGGGGGCTGTCAAAAACATTCAGTACTTC,CASSQGQGAVKNIQYF
TRBJ2-1,TRBV7-9,14,NA,NA,TGTGCCAGCAGCCCCGGTGTGGGAGGTAATGAGCAGTTCTTC,CASSPGVGGNEQFF
TRBJ2-2,TRBV3-1,15,TRBD2,NA,TGTGCCAGCAGCCAGGGCGGGAGCTACACCGGGGAGCTGTTTTTT,CASSQGGSYTGELFF
TRBJ2-4,TRBV7-9,17,TRBD1,NA,TGTGCCAGCAGCGCCGCCTCCGGGACAGGGAGTAGTGTCATTCAGTACTTC,CASSAASGTGSSVIQYF
TRBJ2-7,TRBV7-2,17,TRBD1,NA,TGTGCCAGCAGCCAACCCGTTGACAGGGGGCTCTCCTACGAGCAGTACTTC,CASSQPVDRGLSYEQYF
TRBJ2-1,TRBV30,13,TRBD1,NA,TGTGCCTGGAGAAGGACAGGGGCGAGTGAGCAGTTCTTC,CAWRRTGASEQFF
TRBJ2-1,TRBV20-1,14,TRBD2,NA,TGCAGTGCTAGACCCACCGTACTAGCGAGTGAGCAGTTCTTC,CSARPTVLASEQFF
TRBJ2-5,TRBV3-1,15,NA,NA,TGTGCCAGCAGCCGAAACGTAGCGGTTGGAGAGACCCAGTACTTC,CASSRNVAVGETQYF
TRBJ2-3,TRBV9,13,TRBD2,NA,TGTGCCAGCAGCGCGCGGGGGTCAGATACGCAGTATTTT,CASSARGSDTQYF
TRBJ2-5,TRBV10-3,13,NA,NA,TGTACCATTGCCGGGGGACCACAAGAGACCCAGTACTTC,CTIAGGPQETQYF
TRBJ2-2,TRBV12-3/TRBV12-4,17,NA,NA,TGTGCCAGCAGTTTAGACAGGACGAGTAAGAACACCGGGGAGCTGTTTTTT,CASSLDRTSKNTGELFF
TRBJ1-1,TRBV3-1,14,NA,once,TGTGCCAGCAGCCAAGAGGACGTGAACACTGAAGCTTTCTTT,CASSQEDVNTEAFF
TRBJ2-5,TRBV4-1,11,NA,once,TGCGCCAGCAGCCAAGAAGGGACCCAGTACTTC,CASSQEGTQYF
TRBJ2-7,TRBV12-3/TRBV12-4,11,NA,NA,TGTGCCAGCAGGCTTTACTACGAGCAGTACTTC,CASRLYYEQYF
TRBJ1-2,TRBV29-1,14,NA,NA,TGCAGCGCCCCCCGGGTGGGACTGTCTTATGGCTACACCTTC,CSAPRVGLSYGYTF
TRBJ2-5,TRBV29-1,14,NA,NA,TGCAGCGTGGCCCCTTTGGACAGCCAAGAGACCCAGTACTTC,CSVAPLDSQETQYF
TRBJ2-1,TRBV4-3,16,TRBD2,NA,TGCGCCAGCAGCCAAGCTGGACTAGCGGGAGGAAATGAGCAGTTCTTC,CASSQAGLAGGNEQFF
TRBJ2-7,TRBV29-1,13,NA,NA,TGCAGCGTTAGGAATAGCGGAGTCTACGAGCAGTACTTC,CSVRNSGVYEQYF
TRBJ1-3,TRBV29-1,13,NA,NA,TGCAGCGTTGACACGGGGTTCGGAAACACCATATATTTT,CSVDTGFGNTIYF